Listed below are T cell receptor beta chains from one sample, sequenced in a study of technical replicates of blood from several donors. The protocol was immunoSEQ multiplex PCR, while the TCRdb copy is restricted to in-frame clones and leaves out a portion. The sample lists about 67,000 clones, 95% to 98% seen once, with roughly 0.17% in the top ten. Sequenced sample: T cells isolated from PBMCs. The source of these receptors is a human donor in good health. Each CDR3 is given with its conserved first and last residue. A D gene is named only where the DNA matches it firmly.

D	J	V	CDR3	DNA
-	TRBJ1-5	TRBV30	CAWSADSSNQPQHF	TGTGCCTGGAGTGCCGACAGTAGCAATCAGCCCCAGCATTTT
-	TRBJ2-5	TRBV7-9	CASSARGFRGLHQETQYF	TGTGCCAGCAGCGCCAGGGGCTTCAGGGGTCTACATCAAGAGACCCAGTACTTC
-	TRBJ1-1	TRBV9	CASSADTNTEAFF	TGTGCCAGCAGCGCGGACACTAACACTGAAGCTTTCTTT
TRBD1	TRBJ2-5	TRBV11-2	CASRSPRTGRAQDQYF	TGTGCCAGCAGATCCCCCCGGACAGGGCGGGCGCAGGACCAGTACTTC
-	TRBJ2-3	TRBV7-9	CASSPPRQGRGQKTDTQYF	TGTGCCAGCAGCCCCCCCCGGCAGGGCAGGGGTCAGAAGACAGATACGCAGTATTTT
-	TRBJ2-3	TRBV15	CATSRDLVTGTDTQYF	TGTGCCACCAGCAGAGATCTGGTAACAGGCACAGATACGCAGTATTTT
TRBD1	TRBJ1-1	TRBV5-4	CASTQGGTEAFF	TGTGCCAGCACCCAGGGGGGCACTGAAGCTTTCTTT
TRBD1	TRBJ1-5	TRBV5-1	CASSLRDSSDGEANQPQHF	TGCGCCAGCAGCTTAAGGGACAGTAGTGACGGGGAGGCTAATCAGCCCCAGCATTTT
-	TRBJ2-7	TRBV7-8	CASSRGPTYEQYF	TGTGCCAGCAGCCGCGGGCCGACCTACGAGCAGTACTTC
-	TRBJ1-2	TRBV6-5	CASSYDQYGYTF	TGTGCCAGCAGTTATGATCAGTATGGCTACACCTTC
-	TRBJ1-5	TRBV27	CASASEGSWPQHF	TGTGCCAGCGCGAGTGAGGGATCGTGGCCCCAGCATTTT
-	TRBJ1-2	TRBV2	CASSEVVVGYTF	TGTGCCAGCAGTGAAGTAGTCGTCGGCTACACCTTC
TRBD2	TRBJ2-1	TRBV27	CASSALAGPYNEQFF	TGTGCCAGCAGTGCGCTAGCGGGACCCTACAATGAGCAGTTCTTC
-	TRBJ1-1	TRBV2	CASRGSGAEAFF	TGTGCCAGCCGTGGGTCAGGGGCTGAAGCTTTCTTT
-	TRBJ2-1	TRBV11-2	CASSDGGSYNEQFF	TGTGCCAGCAGCGATGGGGGGTCCTACAATGAGCAGTTCTTC
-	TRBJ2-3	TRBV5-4	CASSLETRINPDTQYF	TGTGCCAGCAGCTTGGAGACTAGAATTAATCCTGATACGCAGTATTTT
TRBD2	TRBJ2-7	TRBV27	CASSPSVWGGSYEQYF	TGTGCCAGCAGCCCCTCTGTGTGGGGGGGCTCCTACGAGCAGTACTTC
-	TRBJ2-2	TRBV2	CASRDRLGNTGELFF	TGTGCCAGCAGAGACAGGTTGGGGAACACCGGGGAGCTGTTTTTT
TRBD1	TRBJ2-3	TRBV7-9	CASSSTGQDNTQYF	TGTGCCAGCAGCTCCACCGGACAGGATAATACGCAGTATTTT
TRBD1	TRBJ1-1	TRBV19	CASSPTPTGGELGEAFF	TGTGCCAGTAGTCCGACACCGACAGGGGGAGAACTAGGAGAAGCTTTCTTT
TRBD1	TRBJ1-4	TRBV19	CASRNRGPNEKLFF	TGTGCCAGTAGAAACAGGGGGCCTAATGAAAAACTGTTTTTT
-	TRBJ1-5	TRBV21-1	CASSNGGGGGNQPQHF	TGTGCCAGCAGCAATGGGGGGGGCGGAGGCAATCAGCCCCAGCATTTT
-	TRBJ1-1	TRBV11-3	CASSSGETEAFF	TGTGCCAGCAGCTCAGGGGAGACTGAAGCTTTCTTT
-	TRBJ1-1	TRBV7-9	CASSLVGPEAFF	TGTGCCAGCAGCTTAGTGGGGCCTGAAGCTTTCTTT
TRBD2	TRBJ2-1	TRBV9	CASSVPSGGPYNEQFF	TGTGCCAGCAGCGTTCCTAGCGGGGGCCCGTACAATGAGCAGTTCTTC
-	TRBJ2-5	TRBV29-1	CSVDWETGLQETQYF	TGCAGCGTTGACTGGGAAACAGGGCTACAAGAGACCCAGTACTTC
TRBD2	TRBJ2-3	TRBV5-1	CASSANLAGGTDTQYF	TGCGCCAGCAGCGCAAATCTAGCGGGAGGGACAGATACGCAGTATTTT
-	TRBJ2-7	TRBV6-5	CAIGGGLPYEQYF	TGTGCCATCGGAGGTGGGCTACCGTACGAGCAGTACTTC
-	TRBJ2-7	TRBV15	CATSHSNSYEQYF	TGTGCCACCAGCCACAGCAATTCCTACGAGCAGTACTTC
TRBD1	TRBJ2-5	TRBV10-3	CAIKMDRGETQYF	TGTGCCATCAAAATGGACAGGGGAGAGACCCAGTACTTC
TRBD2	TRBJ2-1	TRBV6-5	CASSYGFQSGGNEQFF	TGTGCCAGCAGTTACGGGTTTCAGAGCGGGGGAAATGAGCAGTTCTTC
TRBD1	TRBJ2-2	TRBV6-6	CASSLDRGLTGELFF	TGTGCCAGCAGCCTGGACAGGGGGCTCACCGGGGAGCTGTTTTTT